This TCR beta chain is drawn from a study of T cells in localized non-small cell lung cancer. Measured with immunoSEQ multiplex PCR; TCRdb has only the in-frame clones, and not every one. The sample gives around 100,000 clones, 87% of which show up once; approximately 15% is in the top ten. Findings of the study overall: When the top 100 tumor clones were examined, a median about 60 of them also appeared in the adjacent lung, which was paired and uninvolved. Clonality of T cells reached its maximum in uninvolved adjacent lung, surpassing tumor. A single tumor region was sequenced, leaving heterogeneity possible.

Comments on this clone: What it binds is unknown.

CDR1 and CDR2 (germline): SQVTM, ANQGSEA. CDR3 length equals 13 residues. Trimming took 1 base from V and 4 from J, leaving 10 bases between them. Sequenced material: peripheral blood, taken before any cancer treatment. This TCR derives from a man between 40 and 69 years old with stage I squamous cell lung carcinoma. The chain joins TRBV29-1 to TRBJ2-5, with a possible D match to TRBD1 (6 bases). The CDR3 sequence is CSVEGRGIETQYF. The DNA for the CDR3 is TGCAGCGTTGAAGGCAGGGGAATAGAGACCCAGTACTTC. Full variable domain (missing parts from reference TRBV29-1 and TRBJ2-5): SAVISQKPSRDICQRGTSLTIQCQVDSQVTMMFWYRQQPGQSLTLIATANQGSEATYESGFVIDKFPISRPNLTFSTLTVSNMSPEDSSIYLCSVEGRGIETQYFGPGTRLLVL.